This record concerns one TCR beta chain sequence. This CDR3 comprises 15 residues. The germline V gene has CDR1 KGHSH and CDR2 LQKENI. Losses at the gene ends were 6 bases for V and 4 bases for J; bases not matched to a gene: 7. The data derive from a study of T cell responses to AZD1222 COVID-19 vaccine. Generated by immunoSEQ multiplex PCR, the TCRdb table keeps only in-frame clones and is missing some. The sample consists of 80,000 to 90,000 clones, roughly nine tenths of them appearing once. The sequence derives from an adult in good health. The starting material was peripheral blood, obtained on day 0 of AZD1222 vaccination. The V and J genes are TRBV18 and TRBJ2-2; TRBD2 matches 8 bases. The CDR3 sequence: CASSLSGRGTGELFF. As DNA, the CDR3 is TGTGCCAGCTCCTTGAGCGGGAGAGGCACCGGGGAGCTGTTTTTT.